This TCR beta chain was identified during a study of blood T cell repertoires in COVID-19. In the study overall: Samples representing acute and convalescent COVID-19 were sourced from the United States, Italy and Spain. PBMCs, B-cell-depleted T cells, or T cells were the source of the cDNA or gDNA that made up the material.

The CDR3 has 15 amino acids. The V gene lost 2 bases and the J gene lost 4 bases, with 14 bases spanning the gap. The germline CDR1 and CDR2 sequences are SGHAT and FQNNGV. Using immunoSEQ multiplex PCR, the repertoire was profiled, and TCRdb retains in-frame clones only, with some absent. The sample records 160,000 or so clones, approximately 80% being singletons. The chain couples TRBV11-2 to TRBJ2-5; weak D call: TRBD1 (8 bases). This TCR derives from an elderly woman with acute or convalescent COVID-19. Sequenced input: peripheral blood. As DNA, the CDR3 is TGTGCCAGCAGCTTATACAGGGGGGGGACAGAGACCCAGTACTTC. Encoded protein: CASSLYRGGTETQYF.